This TCR beta chain stems from a study of blood T cell repertoires in COVID-19. Study-wide background: Both acute and convalescent COVID-19 samples were obtained from the United States, Italy and Spain.

Study processing details: By means of reference gene primer amplification, nucleated cell counts were estimated. Clones were read by immunoSEQ multiplex PCR, and TCRdb kept only the in-frame ones, dropping some. V and J calls and clone size are as listed in that table; D and trimming were resolved from the DNA. In the table there are fewer than 70,000 clones, 88% of which are singletons. Germline CDR1 and CDR2: MNHEY and SVGEGT. The CDR3 sequence is 18 residues long. The ends lost 0 bases at V and 3 bases at J; junction bases unmatched: 6. The sequencing sample was made of peripheral blood. The clonotype originates from a human donor in a cohort sampled during active COVID-19. The V gene is TRBV6-2 or TRBV6-3, the J gene TRBJ2-1, with 12 bases matching TRBD1. CDR3 protein: CASSYSRGQGALYNEQFF. In DNA, the CDR3 is TGTGCCAGCAGTTACTCGCGGGGACAGGGGGCCCTCTACAATGAGCAGTTCTTC.